The 7 T cell receptor beta chains in this list originate from one sample, sequenced in a study of molecular identifiers for immune sequencing clone quantification. Each CDR3 protein gets one entry after TCRdb re-called the PCR reads with MiXCR. The profile shows some 580,000 distinct CDR3 sequences, roughly 25% of them singletons. The material sequenced was naive CD8+ T cells from blood, with Jurkat cell RNA spiked in. Subset noted: FACS-sorted CD8+CD4-CCR7+CD45RA+ naive T cells. These receptors came from a human donor in good health. Some libraries in this study had Jurkat cell RNA spiked in.

This clonotype was found many times. The genes are TRBV11-2 and TRBJ1-1; D is uncertain. The V gene's germline CDR1 is SGHAT and CDR2 FQNNGV. Trimming shortened V by 1 base and J by 1 base, and 10 bases separated the two germline ends. The CDR3 runs 15 residues. The CDR3 loop reads CASSLGTGKNTEAFF. The CDR3 region has the DNA TGTGCCAGCAGCTTAGGGACGGGGAAGAACACTGAAGCTTTCTTT.

For this clonotype: Possible read error: a much larger clone is one base away. The rearrangement links TRBV4-1 to TRBJ1-5; the D gene is possibly TRBD1 (6 bases). CDR3 length: 15 amino acids. Germline CDR1 and CDR2: MGHRA and YSYEKL. CDR3 in amino acids: CASSQYRDSNQSQHF. CDR3 sequence (DNA): TGCGCCAGCAGCCAGTACAGGGATAGCAATCAGTCCCAGCATTTT.

This clonotype was seen repeatedly, ten times or more. The V and J genes are TRBV11-3 and TRBJ2-1, with D tentatively TRBD2 (6 bases). The CDR3 has 15 amino acids. V was cut by 2 bases and J by 4 bases, with 12 bases left in between. Looked up from germline, CDR1 is SGHNT and CDR2 is YENEEA. The CDR3, as DNA: TGTGCCAGCAGCTTACCCGGGAGCGGTTACAATGAGCAGTTCTTC. Its translation: CASSLPGSGYNEQFF. Full variable domain (outside the CDR3, taken from reference TRBV11-3 and TRBJ2-1): EAGVVQSPRYKIIEKKQPVAFWCNPISGHNTLYWYLQNLGQGPELLIRYENEEAVDDSQLPKDRFSAERLKGVDSTLKIQPAELGDSAVYLCASSLPGSGYNEQFFGPGTRLTVL.

This chain joins TRBV30 and TRBJ2-7; D may correspond to TRBD1 or TRBD2 (5 bases each). The CDR3 totals 12 residues. Trimming removed 8 bases from V and 0 bases from J, with 11 bases in between. Germline CDR1 and CDR2: GTSNPN and SVGIG (reference sequence). This chain's CDR3 is CARDGSSYEQYF. In DNA form, the CDR3 reads TGTGCCCGGGACGGCAGCTCCTACGAGCAGTACTTC.

This clonotype was counted between two and nine times. This CDR3 reads CASSLERHGTEAFF. CDR3 nucleotides: TGTGCCAGCAGCTTAGAAAGGCACGGTACTGAAGCTTTCTTT. The chain employs TRBV11-2 and TRBJ1-1, with D unresolved. CDR1 is SGHAT, CDR2 FQNNGV, per germline. The CDR3 loop spans 14 amino acids. V gave up 0 bases and J gave up 5 bases, with 10 bases separating them.

This clonotype has just a few counts. Here the CDR3 reads CASSVREVDYEQYF. The CDR3, as DNA: TGTGCCAGCAGTGTAAGGGAAGTGGACTACGAGCAGTACTTC. The chain links TRBV25-1 to TRBJ2-7; the D is unclear. The CDR3 contains 14 residues. Germline loops: CDR1 MGHDK, CDR2 SYGVNS. The V end lost 4 bases, the J end lost 3 bases, and 13 bases lay between the germline ends.

This clonotype occurred a few times. The chain uses TRBV25-1 and TRBJ2-3, with unresolved D. Germline-derived CDR1 and CDR2 are MGHDK and SYGVNS. The CDR3 spans 13 residues. V was cut by 5 bases and J by 15 bases, with 21 bases left in between. This CDR3 is CASSYAVTDTRYF. The CDR3 nucleotides are TGTGCCAGCAGTTACGCAGTCACAGATACGCGATATTTT.